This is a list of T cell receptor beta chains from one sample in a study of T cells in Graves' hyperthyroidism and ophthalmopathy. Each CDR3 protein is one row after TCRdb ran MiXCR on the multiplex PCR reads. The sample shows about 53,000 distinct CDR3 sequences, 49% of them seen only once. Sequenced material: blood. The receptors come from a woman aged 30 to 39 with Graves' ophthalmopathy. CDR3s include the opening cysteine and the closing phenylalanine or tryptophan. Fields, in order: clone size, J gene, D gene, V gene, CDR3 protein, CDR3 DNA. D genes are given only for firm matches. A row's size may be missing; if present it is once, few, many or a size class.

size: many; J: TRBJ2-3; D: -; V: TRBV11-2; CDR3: CASSSQDTQYF; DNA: TGTGCCAGCAGCTCCCAAGATACGCAGTATTTT
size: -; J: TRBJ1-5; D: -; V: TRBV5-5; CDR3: CASSLALGRGAETQHF; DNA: TGTGCCAGCAGCTTGGCCTTGGGACGGGGGGCAGAGACCCAGCATTTT
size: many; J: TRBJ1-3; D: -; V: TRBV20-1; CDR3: CSARDQTGRVSGNTIYF; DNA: TGCAGTGCTAGAGATCAAACAGGGAGAGTATCTGGAAACACCATATATTTT
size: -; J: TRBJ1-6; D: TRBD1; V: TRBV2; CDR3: CASGGQGGRGGSPLHF; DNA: TGTGCCAGCGGGGGACAGGGGGGTCGAGGTGGTTCACCCCTCCACTTT
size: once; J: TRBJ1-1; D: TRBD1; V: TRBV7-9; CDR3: CASSPGGRNTEAFF; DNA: TGTGCCAGCAGCCCAGGGGGCAGGAACACTGAAGCTTTCTTT
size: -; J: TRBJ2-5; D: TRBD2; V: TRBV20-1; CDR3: CSARDRSSGRETQYF; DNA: TGCAGTGCTAGAGATAGGTCTAGCGGGAGGGAGACCCAGTACTTC
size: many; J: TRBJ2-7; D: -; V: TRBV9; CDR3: CASSVGWLSSYEQYF; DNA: TGTGCCAGCAGCGTAGGTTGGTTAAGCTCCTACGAGCAGTACTTC
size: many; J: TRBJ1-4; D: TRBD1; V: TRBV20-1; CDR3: CSAFPGQGFEKLFF; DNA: TGCAGTGCGTTCCCGGGACAGGGTTTCGAAAAACTGTTTTTT
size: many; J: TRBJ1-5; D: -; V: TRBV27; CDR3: CASSSIGELNQPQHF; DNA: TGTGCCAGCAGTTCGATAGGGGAGCTCAATCAGCCCCAGCATTTT
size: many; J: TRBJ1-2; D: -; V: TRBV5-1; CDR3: CASRTGGSYGYTF; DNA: TGCGCCAGCAGAACGGGGGGAAGCTATGGCTACACCTTC
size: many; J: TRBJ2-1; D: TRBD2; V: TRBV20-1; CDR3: CSATYLAGVVNEQFF; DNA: TGCAGTGCTACCTATCTAGCGGGAGTGGTTAATGAGCAGTTCTTC
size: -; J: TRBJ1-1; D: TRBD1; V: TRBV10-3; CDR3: CARRRAGGVGGGAFF; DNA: TGTGCTAGACGTCGGGCAGGGGGCGTGGGTGGGGGAGCTTTCTTT
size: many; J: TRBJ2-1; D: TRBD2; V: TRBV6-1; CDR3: CASRIGTIVDEQFF; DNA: TGTGCCAGCAGGATAGGGACTATTGTCGATGAGCAGTTCTTC
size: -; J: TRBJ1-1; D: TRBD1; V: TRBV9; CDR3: CASSRGQGVSDTEAFF; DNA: TGTGCCAGCAGCAGGGGGCAGGGGGTGAGCGACACTGAAGCTTTCTTT
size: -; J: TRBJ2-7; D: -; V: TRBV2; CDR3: CASSDPGPYEQYF; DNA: TGTGCCAGCAGTGATCCCGGGCCCTACGAGCAGTACTTC
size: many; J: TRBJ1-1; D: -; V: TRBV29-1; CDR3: CSVVRDMNTEAFF; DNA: TGCAGCGTGGTGAGGGACATGAACACTGAAGCTTTCTTT
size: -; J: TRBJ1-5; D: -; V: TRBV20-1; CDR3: CSARPGEGYEHF; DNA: TGCAGTGCTAGACCGGGAGAGGGCTACGAGCATTTT
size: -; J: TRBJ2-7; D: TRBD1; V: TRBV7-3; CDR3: CASSTGQGLYEQYF; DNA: TGTGCCAGCAGCACCGGACAGGGCCTCTACGAGCAGTACTTC
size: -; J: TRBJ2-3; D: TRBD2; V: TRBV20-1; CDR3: CSAAGLAGGPSYSEQYF; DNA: TGCAGTGCTGCGGGACTAGCGGGAGGGCCTTCCTACAGTGAGCAGTATTTT
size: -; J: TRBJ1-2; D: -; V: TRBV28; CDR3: CASGGAYGYTF; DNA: TGTGCCAGCGGGGGTGCCTATGGCTACACCTTC